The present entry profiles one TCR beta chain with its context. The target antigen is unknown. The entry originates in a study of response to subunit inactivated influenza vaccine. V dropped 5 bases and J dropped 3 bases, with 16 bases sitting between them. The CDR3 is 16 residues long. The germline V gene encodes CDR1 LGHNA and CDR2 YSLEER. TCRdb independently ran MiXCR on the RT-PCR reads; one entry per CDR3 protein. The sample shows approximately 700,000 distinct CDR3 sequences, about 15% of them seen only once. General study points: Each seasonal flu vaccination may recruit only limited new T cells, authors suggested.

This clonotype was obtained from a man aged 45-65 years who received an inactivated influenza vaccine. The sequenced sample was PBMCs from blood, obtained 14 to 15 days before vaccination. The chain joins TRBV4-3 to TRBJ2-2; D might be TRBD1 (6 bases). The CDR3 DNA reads TGCGCCAGCAGCGACGGTGCAGGGGCGGACACCGGGGAGCTGTTTTTT. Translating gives CASSDGAGADTGELFF.